The TCR beta chain under discussion was sequenced for a study of shared T cell receptors in the human thymus. The assay was immunoSEQ multiplex PCR, and TCRdb's table has in-frame clones only and misses some. The sample has more than 550,000 clones; approximately 87% are singletons. The same sample was also studied in work on human thymus T cells. That paper states: Those donating were healthy Finnish infants in corrective surgery for congenital heart defects. From resections taken during corrective heart surgery, the thymus tissue was obtained. Within thymic and blood repertoires, V and J gene usage appeared to be biased. Unrelated people showed highly overlapping thymic repertoires, related research reported.

This TCR came from a boy in the first two years of life with a congenital heart defect. The sequencing input was thymocytes.

The CDR3 DNA sequence: TGTGCCAGCAGTTCCTCTCTAGCGGGAAAGCAGTTCTTC. Amino acids: CASSSSLAGKQFF. The chain joins TRBV27 to TRBJ2-1; 9 bases match TRBD2. CDR1 MNHEY and CDR2 SMNVEV come from the germline V gene (reference sequence). CDR3 length: 13 residues. V gave up 4 bases and J gave up 11 bases; unmatched junction bases: 6.